A single sample gave rise to the 21 T cell receptor beta chains below, sequenced in a study of cytotoxic CD8 clonotypes in ibrutinib-treated CLL. Generated by immunoSEQ multiplex PCR, the TCRdb table keeps only in-frame clones and is missing some. The sample lists 150,000 or so clones, roughly 83% occurring once. The specimen was PBMCs, collected after 12 months of ibrutinib treatment. These receptors were obtained from a human donor with chronic lymphocytic leukemia.

The genes are TRBV5-1 and TRBJ2-2; D is perhaps TRBD1 (5 bases). With 1 base removed from V and 4 bases from J, the gap between germline ends came to 14 bases. The CDR3 totals 16 residues. CDR1 is SGHRS, CDR2 YFSETQ, per germline. CDR3 DNA sequence: TGCGCCAGCAGCTTGTTAGGGGCGCTGGGCACCGGGGAGCTGTTTTTT. Its translation: CASSLLGALGTGELFF.

The CDR3, as DNA: TGTGCCAGCAGCACGGACAGGGGTGGGGAGACCCAGTACTTC. Protein sequence: CASSTDRGGETQYF. J is TRBJ2-5 and V is TRBV7-7; the match to TRBD1 covers 9 bases. V shed 5 bases, J shed 5 bases, and the junction held 6 bases outside the gene matches. CDR1 and CDR2 (germline): SSHAT, FNYEAQ (reference sequence). The CDR3 has 14 amino acids.

The CDR3 coding sequence is TGTGCCAGCTCACCAGAAGGCTTTGGGGCGCGAGGCTACACCTTC. It specifies CASSPEGFGARGYTF. V is TRBV18 and J is TRBJ1-2; tentatively, D is TRBD1 (5 bases). Trimming pared 2 bases from V and 8 bases from J, leaving 18 bases between. This CDR3 has 15 amino acids. Germline values: CDR1 KGHSH, CDR2 LQKENI.

The rearrangement links TRBV28 to TRBJ1-5; D unclear. The CDR3 runs 14 residues. Per germline, CDR1 MDHEN and CDR2 SYDVKM. V lost 5 bases and J 3 bases, leaving 11 bases between the germline ends. The chain's CDR3 is CASSAKNPNQPQHF. CDR3 nucleotide sequence: TGTGCCAGCAGTGCTAAAAATCCCAATCAGCCCCAGCATTTT.

V and J are TRBV7-2 and TRBJ1-5; the D gene is possibly TRBD1 (5 bases). This CDR3 contains 16 residues. Germline V gene data show CDR1 as SGHTA and CDR2 as FQGNSA. V lost 6 bases and J 2 bases, leaving 17 bases between the germline ends. CDR3 amino acids: CASSVSGGSGNQPQHF. The CDR3, as DNA: TGTGCCAGCAGTGTATCTGGGGGGTCGGGCAATCAGCCCCAGCATTTT.

The chain has TRBV7-2 and TRBJ2-2, with D maybe TRBD2 (6 bases). V lost 5 bases and J 5 bases, leaving 21 bases between the germline ends. The CDR3 covers 17 residues. CDR1 SGHTA and CDR2 FQGNSA come from the germline V gene. The CDR3 DNA is TGTGCCAGCAGCGGGGAACTAGCTCCCTTTTTTACCGGGGAGCTGTTTTTT. It specifies CASSGELAPFFTGELFF.

This clone was seen a few times. The gene calls are TRBV7-6 and TRBJ2-6; D gene ambiguous. V shed 5 bases and J shed 3 bases, with 8 bases lying between them. The V gene's germline CDR1 is SGHVS and CDR2 FNYEAQ. The CDR3 runs to 14 residues. The chain's CDR3 is CASSGRVGANVLTF. The CDR3 bases are TGTGCCAGCAGCGGTAGGGTTGGGGCCAACGTCCTGACTTTC. Complete variable domain (other parts from reference TRBV7-6 and TRBJ2-6): GAGVSQSPRYKVTKRGQDVALRCDPISGHVSLYWYRQALGQGPEFLTYFNYEAQQDKSGLPNDRFSAERPEGSISTLTIQRTEQRDSAMYRCASSGRVGANVLTFGAGSRLTVL.

The rearrangement joins TRBV28 to TRBJ1-2; 10 bases line up with TRBD1. In germline, CDR1 is MDHEN, CDR2 SYDVKM. Trimming took 3 bases from V and 7 from J; bases not matched to a gene: 14. The CDR3 is 17 residues long. CDR3 loop: CASSFYGGRDRGGGYTF. The CDR3, as DNA: TGTGCCAGCAGTTTCTATGGGGGCCGGGACAGGGGAGGTGGCTACACCTTC.

The J gene is TRBJ1-5, the V gene TRBV7-8, with TRBD1 matching 8 bases. Germline V gives CDR1 SGHVS, CDR2 FQNEAQ. Trimming at V came to 5 bases and at J to 2 bases, leaving 17 bases not matched to a gene. CDR3 size: 19 residues. CDR3 protein: CASSPNPGDRLGRNQPQHF. The CDR3 DNA reads as TGTGCCAGCAGCCCTAATCCCGGGGACAGGTTAGGGCGCAATCAGCCCCAGCATTTT.

This clone was observed a few times. The V and J genes are TRBV5-4 and TRBJ2-1; 13 bases fit TRBD2. The CDR3 totals 16 residues. The V gene end was trimmed by 5 bases and the J gene end by 8 bases; junction bases not matched to a gene: 10. The germline gives CDR1 SGHNT, CDR2 YYREEE (reference sequence). CDR3 in amino acids: CASRGRLAGGQDEQFF. Here the CDR3 DNA reads TGTGCCAGCAGGGGGCGACTAGCGGGAGGACAGGATGAGCAGTTCTTC.

The V and J genes are TRBV6-1 and TRBJ2-7; 7 bases map to TRBD2. The junction had 11 bases not matched to a gene; V was cut back by 4 bases and J by 2 bases. CDR3 size: 16 residues. The germline gives CDR1 MNHNS, CDR2 SASEGT. CDR3 bases: TGTGCCAGCAGTGGGGGGGGTAGTTCAGTTACCTACGAGCAGTACTTC. It codes for CASSGGGSSVTYEQYF.

Concerning this clone: Other DNA variants within this sample encode the same CDR3. This chain uses TRBV10-3 with TRBJ2-7; TRBD1 matches at 12 bases. The CDR3 length is 14 residues. V was pared by 6 bases and J by 4 bases, with 4 bases of the junction left unmatched. The germline V gene encodes CDR1 ENHRY and CDR2 SYGVKD. This chain's CDR3 is CAIRGTGGFYEQYF. In DNA, the CDR3 is TGTGCCATCAGAGGGACAGGGGGCTTTTACGAGCAGTACTTC.

This chain links TRBV7-3 with TRBJ2-1, with TRBD2 matching over 12 bases. The junction had 8 bases not matched to a gene; V was cut back by 2 bases and J by 6 bases. Looked up from germline, CDR1 is SGHTA and CDR2 is FQGTGA. CDR3 length: 17 amino acids. The CDR3 coding sequence is TGTGCCAGCAGCTTATTATCTGGACTAGCGGGACCCAATGAGCAGTTCTTC. Its translation: CASSLLSGLAGPNEQFF.

The genes are TRBV9 and TRBJ2-1, with D unresolved. V was trimmed by 4 bases and J by 8 bases, leaving 16 bases between them. Per the germline V gene, CDR1 is SGDLS and CDR2 is YYNGEE. The CDR3 runs 14 residues. The CDR3 loop is CASSPGPLRDEQFF. As DNA, the CDR3 is TGTGCCAGCAGCCCAGGACCGCTCAGAGATGAGCAGTTCTTC.

V gene TRBV7-3 combines with J gene TRBJ2-3; 13 nucleotides align to TRBD2. CDR3 length: 14 amino acids. Germline trimming cut 3 bases from V and 14 bases from J; bases unmatched to any gene: 8. Germline V gives CDR1 SGHTA, CDR2 FQGTGA. This CDR3 reads CASSFGLAGDLVYF. The CDR3 nucleotides read TGTGCCAGCAGCTTTGGACTAGCGGGAGATTTGGTGTATTTT.

This chain links TRBV6-6 with TRBJ2-1; 9 bases are shared with TRBD1. V shed 4 bases and J 3 bases; nucleotides not matched to a gene: 7. The CDR3 totals 16 residues. Germline assignment: CDR1 MNHNY and CDR2 SVGAGI (reference sequence). CDR3 DNA: TGTGCCAGCAGTTCCCACCACAGGGGGCTCTACAATGAGCAGTTCTTC. Translating gives CASSSHHRGLYNEQFF.

The chain joins TRBV6-5 to TRBJ2-7, with D possibly matching TRBD2 (5 bases). Germline values: CDR1 MNHEY, CDR2 SVGAGI. V lost 4 bases to trimming and J lost 0 bases, with 13 bases between them. This CDR3 is 15 amino acids long. The DNA for the CDR3 is TGTGCCAGCAGTTCCATCCGAGGGAACTCCTACGAGCAGTACTTC. It codes for CASSSIRGNSYEQYF.

J is TRBJ1-1 and V is TRBV30; D is uncertain. This CDR3 comprises 12 residues. Germline V gene lookup returns CDR1 GTSNPN and CDR2 SVGIG (reference sequence). V was pared by 6 bases and J by 6 bases, with 14 bases between. CDR3 DNA: TGTGCCTGCGGTCGCCCACCACCTGAAGCTTTCTTT. Protein: CACGRPPPEAFF. The complete variable domain, with remaining parts taken from reference TRBV30 and TRBJ1-1, reads SQTIHQWPATLVQPVGSPLSLECTVEGTSNPNLYWYRQAAGRGLQLLFYSVGIGQISSEVPQNLSASRPQDRQFILSSKKLLLSDSGFYLCACGRPPPEAFFGQGTRLTVV.

This clone appeared once. The chain has TRBV7-2 and TRBJ2-1, with D perhaps given as TRBD1 or TRBD2 (5 bases each). The germline V and J ends were trimmed by 3 bases and 1 base, with 16 bases remaining between them. Germline CDR1 SGHTA, CDR2 FQGNSA. This CDR3 contains 17 residues. For the CDR3, the DNA is TGTGCCAGCAGCTTGACTTACGGGGCGGTGTCCTACAATGAGCAGTTCTTC. Translation gives CASSLTYGAVSYNEQFF.

The CDR3 DNA follows: TGTGCCAGCAGCCCCGACAGGGCCTCTAGCACAGATACGCAGTATTTT. Protein sequence: CASSPDRASSTDTQYF. The V and J genes are TRBV7-3 and TRBJ2-3, with 7 bases matching TRBD1. CDR1 is SGHTA, CDR2 FQGTGA, per germline. Trimming at V came to 5 bases and at J to 0 bases, leaving 8 bases not matched to a gene. The CDR3 length is 16 residues.

The V call is TRBV7-2, the J call TRBJ1-2, with no clear D. Between the trimmed V and J ends, which lost 5 bases and 0 bases, there was a span of 10 bases. Germline V gene lookup returns CDR1 SGHTA and CDR2 FQGNSA. The CDR3 contains 14 residues. CDR3: CASSPAGSNYGYTF. CDR3 DNA: TGTGCCAGCAGCCCGGCGGGGTCTAACTATGGCTACACCTTC.